Each of the 20 T cell receptor beta chains below was sequenced from the same sample in a study of beta chain features in type 1 diabetes. The study reverse transcribed the entire isolated RNA, so it sequenced expressed TCRB transcripts. Some clones are missing from TCRdb's copy, which holds only in-frame ones; the method was immunoSEQ multiplex PCR. This table holds approximately 250,000 clones, 9.6% found once. The sequenced sample consisted of naive CD4+ T cells from blood. Source of these receptors: a woman in her late teens or twenties in good health.

V gene TRBV20-1 combines with J gene TRBJ2-7, with D tentatively TRBD1 (6 bases). This CDR3 has 11 amino acids. Germline V lookup: CDR1 DFQATT, CDR2 SNEGSKA (reference sequence). V was clipped by 5 bases and J by 5 bases, with 10 bases between them. CDR3 coding DNA: TGCAGTGCTTACAGGGTGGACGAGCAGTACTTC. It yields the protein CSAYRVDEQYF.

The chain links TRBV30 to TRBJ2-3; the D gene is possibly TRBD2 (6 bases). Germline V CDR1 and CDR2: GTSNPN, SVGIG (reference sequence). The CDR3 has 17 residues. The V end lost 2 bases, the J end lost 0 bases, and 18 bases lay between the germline ends. The CDR3 DNA is TGTGCCTGGAGTCCCGGAATGATAGCGGATAGCACAGATACGCAGTATTTT. It translates to CAWSPGMIADSTDTQYF. The variable domain in full, with the rest retrieved from reference TRBV30 and TRBJ2-3, is SQTIHQWPATLVQPVGSPLSLECTVEGTSNPNLYWYRQAAGRGLQLLFYSVGIGQISSEVPQNLSASRPQDRQFILSSKKLLLSDSGFYLCAWSPGMIADSTDTQYFGPGTRLTVL.

This clone has a handful of counts. The rearrangement joins TRBV5-1 to TRBJ2-1; D remains ambiguous. Looked up from germline, CDR1 is SGHRS and CDR2 is YFSETQ. There are 14 residues in the CDR3. V was shortened by 0 bases and J by 4 bases, with 8 bases between the two germline ends. The CDR3 coding sequence is TGCGCCAGCAGCTTGGCAACAGATTACAATGAGCAGTTCTTC. It codes for CASSLATDYNEQFF.

The chain is built from TRBV11-1 and TRBJ1-1; perhaps TRBD1 as D (6 bases). Germline CDR1 SGHAT, CDR2 FQDESV (reference sequence). The CDR3 sequence is 14 residues long. Trimming removed 1 base at V and 4 bases at J, with 10 bases between. CDR3 coding DNA: TGTGCCAGCAGCTTAGTCAGGGGTGGCACTGAAGCTTTCTTT. This translates into CASSLVRGGTEAFF.

This clone was seen only a few times. The rearrangement joins TRBV11-2 to TRBJ1-4; TRBD1 matches 9 bases. Germline V CDR1 and CDR2: SGHAT, FQNNGV. The ends lost 5 bases at V and 2 bases at J; junction bases unmatched: 9. The CDR3 consists of 17 residues. The CDR3 spells CASSQGTGRATNEKLFF. The CDR3 region has the DNA TGTGCCAGCAGCCAAGGGACAGGGAGGGCCACTAATGAAAAACTGTTTTTT.

V gene TRBV18 combines with J gene TRBJ1-1; 9 bases agree with TRBD1. V lost 3 bases to trimming and J lost 11 bases; unmatched junction nucleotides: 10. In germline, CDR1 is KGHSH, CDR2 LQKENI. The CDR3 has 14 amino acids. The chain's CDR3 is CASSPRTGVDQAFF. The CDR3 DNA sequence: TGTGCCAGCTCACCGCGGACAGGGGTGGACCAGGCTTTCTTT.

This clone came up a few times. Other DNA variants within this sample encode the same CDR3. J is TRBJ1-1 and V is TRBV7-3, with a tentative D call TRBD1 (6 bases). The CDR3 runs 13 residues. Trimming shortened V by 4 bases and J by 1 base, and 7 bases separated the two germline ends. The V gene's germline CDR1 is SGHTA and CDR2 FQGTGA. The CDR3: CASSSTGNTEAFF. In nucleotides, the CDR3 is TGTGCCAGCAGCTCGACAGGGAACACTGAAGCTTTCTTT.

This chain uses TRBV27 with TRBJ2-1; TRBD1 matches at 7 bases. Germline V gives CDR1 MNHEY, CDR2 SMNVEV (reference sequence). V lost 6 bases and J lost 7; bases outside the gene matches: 12. The CDR3 extends over 15 amino acids. The DNA for the CDR3 is TGTGCCAGCAGGCCCCCTGTCCAGGGGGTGAATGAGCAGTTCTTC. Protein sequence: CASRPPVQGVNEQFF.

This sequence joins TRBV5-4 and TRBJ1-3; D is unresolved. The CDR3 runs 14 residues. The germline V gene encodes CDR1 SGHNT and CDR2 YYREEE (reference sequence). Trimming removed 1 base from V and 4 bases from J, with 9 bases in between. CDR3 in amino acids: CASSLFPGGNTIYF. The DNA of the CDR3 is TGTGCCAGCAGCTTGTTTCCCGGGGGAAACACCATATATTTT. Combining the CDR3 with reference TRBV5-4 and TRBJ1-3 gives the whole variable domain ETGVTQSPTHLIKTRGQQVTLRCSSQSGHNTVSWYQQALGQGPQFIFQYYREEENGRGNFPPRFSGLQFPNYSSELNVNALELDDSALYLCASSLFPGGNTIYFGEGSWLTVV.

The sample holds one count of this clone. CDR3 in DNA: TGTGCCAGCAGTGTGGCAGGGATTAGTCCAGATACGCAGTATTTT. It yields the protein CASSVAGISPDTQYF. The gene calls are TRBV27 and TRBJ2-3; D possibly corresponds to TRBD1 (5 bases). Trimming cost V 5 bases and J 4 bases, with 16 bases left between them. This CDR3 spans 15 amino acids. From germline, CDR1 is MNHEY and CDR2 SMNVEV (reference sequence).

The gene calls are TRBV6-5 and TRBJ1-1, with D tentatively TRBD1 (5 bases). Per the germline V gene, CDR1 is MNHEY and CDR2 is SVGAGI. The CDR3 sequence is 15 residues long. V was pared by 2 bases and J by 1 base, with 11 bases between. The CDR3 DNA reads as TGTGCCAGCAGTTACGCATACACAGGGAACACTGAAGCTTTCTTT. Translating it yields CASSYAYTGNTEAFF.

There are a few counts of this clone. The CDR3 is CASSSHRGGETQYF. The CDR3 DNA reads as TGTGCCAGCAGCTCCCACAGAGGAGGGGAGACCCAGTACTTC. V gene TRBV7-8 combines with J gene TRBJ2-5, with D possibly being TRBD2 (6 bases). Germline-derived CDR1 and CDR2 are SGHVS and FQNEAQ. This CDR3 is built from 14 residues. V was pared by 4 bases and J by 5 bases, with 14 bases between.

This clone was recorded at least ten times. The genes are TRBV18 and TRBJ2-3, with a weak D call TRBD2 (6 bases). Germline lookup yields CDR1 KGHSH and CDR2 LQKENI. The CDR3 totals 13 residues. Trimming cost V 3 bases and J 6 bases, with 10 bases left between them. The DNA of the CDR3 is TGTGCCAGCTCACCCGGGGGAGGCGATACGCAGTATTTT. The encoded protein is CASSPGGGDTQYF.

A single count supports this clone. No conserved phenylalanine or tryptophan ends this CDR3, so it is likely a read error. CDR3 loop: CAWRSGSYEQYL. CDR3 sequence (DNA): TGTGCCTGGAGAAGCGGATCCTACGAGCAGTACCTC. The chain recombines TRBV30 with TRBJ2-7, with D perhaps TRBD2 (5 bases). V gave up 3 bases and J gave up 1 base, with 7 bases separating them. The CDR3 contains 12 residues. Per the germline V gene, CDR1 is GTSNPN and CDR2 is SVGIG (reference sequence).

This clone occurred a few times. J is TRBJ2-3 and V is TRBV6-4; no reliable D call. The germline V gene encodes CDR1 MRHNA and CDR2 SNTAGT. Trimming removed 3 bases from V and 4 bases from J, with 14 bases in between. The CDR3 has 15 amino acids. CDR3: CASSEKERRSDTQYF. CDR3 DNA sequence: TGTGCCAGCAGTGAAAAGGAGAGACGGTCAGATACGCAGTATTTT.

The chain recombines TRBV5-1 with TRBJ2-4, with 9 bases matching TRBD1. CDR3 length equals 19 residues. Germline V gene sequence: CDR1 SGHRS, CDR2 YFSETQ. The J segment lost 3 bases and the V segment lost 4 bases, leaving 17 bases of the junction unmatched. This CDR3 reads CASSPTGTGTPLGKNIQYF. For the CDR3, the DNA is TGCGCCAGCAGCCCGACCGGGACAGGGACGCCCTTAGGCAAAAACATTCAGTACTTC.

J is TRBJ1-2 and V is TRBV9, with 7 nucleotides matching TRBD1. The CDR3 runs to 14 residues. The germline CDR1 and CDR2 sequences are SGDLS and YYNGEE. V shed 4 bases, J shed 4 bases, and the junction held 7 bases outside the gene matches. CDR3 sequence (DNA): TGTGCCAGCAGCCCCCGAGGGGGCGCCTATGGCTACACCTTC. Translating gives CASSPRGGAYGYTF. The variable domain in full, with the rest retrieved from reference TRBV9 and TRBJ1-2, is DSGVTQTPKHLITATGQRVTLRCSPRSGDLSVYWYQQSLDQGLQFLIQYYNGEERAKGNILERFSAQQFPDLHSELNLSSLELGDSALYFCASSPRGGAYGYTFGSGTRLTVV.

The sample holds a few counts of this clone. J is TRBJ1-1 and V is TRBV19; D is undetermined. This CDR3 contains 15 residues. The V end was cut by 3 bases, the J end by 4 bases, with 15 bases between. CDR1 is LNHDA, CDR2 SQIVND, per germline (reference sequence). CDR3 sequence: CASSIRKTPGTEAFF. Here the CDR3 DNA reads TGTGCCAGTAGTATTCGGAAAACCCCGGGCACTGAAGCTTTCTTT.

V is TRBV6-6 and J is TRBJ1-4; TRBD1 might be the D (5 bases). The V end lost 8 bases, the J end lost 7 bases, and 17 bases lay between the germline ends. The CDR3 is made up of 14 amino acids. Germline lookup yields CDR1 MNHNY and CDR2 SVGAGI (reference sequence). The CDR3 here is CASGPPGNGEKLFF. CDR3 nucleotide sequence: TGTGCCAGCGGTCCCCCAGGGAATGGTGAAAAACTGTTTTTT.

This clone was observed a handful of times. The V and J genes are TRBV30 and TRBJ1-2; the D gene is possibly TRBD1 (6 bases). V was cut by 8 bases and J by 8 bases, with 12 bases left in between. CDR1 and CDR2 (germline): GTSNPN, SVGIG (reference sequence). The CDR3 spans 10 residues. In DNA form, the CDR3 reads TGTGCCGTAAACAGGGACGGCTACACCTTC. This translates into CAVNRDGYTF. Variable domain in full (rest from reference TRBV30 and TRBJ1-2): SQTIHQWPATLVQPVGSPLSLECTVEGTSNPNLYWYRQAAGRGLQLLFYSVGIGQISSEVPQNLSASRPQDRQFILSSKKLLLSDSGFYLCAVNRDGYTFGSGTRLTVV.